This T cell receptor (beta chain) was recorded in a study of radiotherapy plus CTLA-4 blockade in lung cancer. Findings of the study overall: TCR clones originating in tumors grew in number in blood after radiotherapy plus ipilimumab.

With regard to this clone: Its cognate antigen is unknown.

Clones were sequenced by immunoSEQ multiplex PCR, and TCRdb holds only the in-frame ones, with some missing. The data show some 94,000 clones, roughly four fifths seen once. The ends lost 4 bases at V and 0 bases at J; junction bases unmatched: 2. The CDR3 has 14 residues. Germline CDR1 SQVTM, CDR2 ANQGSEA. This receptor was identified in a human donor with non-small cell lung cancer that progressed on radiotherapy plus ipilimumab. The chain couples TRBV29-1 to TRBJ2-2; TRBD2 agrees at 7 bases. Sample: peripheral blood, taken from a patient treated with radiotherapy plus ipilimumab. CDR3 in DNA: TGCAGCGTTGGGAGCGGGGCGAACACCGGGGAGCTGTTTTTT. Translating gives CSVGSGANTGELFF.